Presented here are 24 T cell receptor beta chains from one specimen sequenced in a study of Siglec-9 on CD8 T cells in melanoma. Sequenced by immunoSEQ multiplex PCR; TCRdb stores in-frame clones only, minus some. The sample carries around 29,000 clones, approximately 80% recorded once. The sequenced sample consisted of Siglec-9- CD8+ T cells sorted from blood. These receptor sequences come from a human donor in good health.

The CDR3 DNA reads as TGTGCCAGCAGCTTAACGGGGACCGGGAATGAGCAGTTCTTC. As protein: CASSLTGTGNEQFF. V usage is TRBV7-3 and J usage is TRBJ2-1; D is possibly TRBD1 or TRBD2 (5 bases each). There are 14 residues in the CDR3. Trimming left V 0 bases short and J 7 bases short, with 10 bases between. CDR1 is SGHTA, CDR2 FQGTGA, per germline. Supplemented by reference TRBV7-3 and TRBJ2-1, the full variable domain reads GAGVSQTPSNKVTEKGKYVELRCDPISGHTALYWYRQSLGQGPEFLIYFQGTGAADDSGLPNDRFFAVRPEGSVSTLKIQRTERGDSAVYLCASSLTGTGNEQFFGPGTRLTVL.

This chain uses TRBV27 with TRBJ1-1; D not resolved. V was shortened by 0 bases and J by 3 bases, with 8 bases between the two germline ends. Per germline, CDR1 MNHEY and CDR2 SMNVEV (reference sequence). The CDR3 is made up of 14 amino acids. DNA for the CDR3: TGTGCCAGCAGTTTATCAGGGCGGCACACTGAAGCTTTCTTT. Protein product: CASSLSGRHTEAFF.

The J gene is TRBJ1-2, the V gene TRBV29-1; no clear D gene. The germline gives CDR1 SQVTM, CDR2 ANQGSEA. Deletions cut 4 bases from V and 3 bases from J, with 24 bases between. This CDR3 is built from 17 residues. The CDR3 sequence: CSVATGREGLRDYGYTF. The CDR3 DNA follows: TGCAGCGTTGCCACTGGGAGGGAGGGCTTAAGGGACTATGGCTACACCTTC.

Concerning this clone itself: The junction departs from germline at one end; a sequencing error may be responsible. The same CDR3 is also encoded by other DNA sequences in this sample. The chain carries TRBV6-1 and TRBJ2-7, with a tentative D call TRBD2 (5 bases). The CDR3 spans 15 residues. CDR1 is MNHNS and CDR2 is SASEGT in the germline V gene. This chain's CDR3 is CASSESVLFPWEQYF. As DNA, the CDR3 is TGTGCCAGCAGTGAATCTGTACTCTTCCCATGGGAGCAGTATTTC.

This clone was observed a handful of times. V gene TRBV4-2 combines with J gene TRBJ1-5; 11 bases map to TRBD1. After removal of 0 bases from V and 7 bases from J, the junction contained 5 bases not matched to a gene. Germline CDR1 and CDR2: LGHNA and YNFKEQ. This CDR3 comprises 16 residues. CDR3 nucleotide sequence: TGTGCCAGCAGCCAAGATACGGGACAGGGGGGCCAGCCCCAGCATTTT. Translation gives CASSQDTGQGGQPQHF.

The genes are TRBV7-6 and TRBJ2-1; D tentatively fits TRBD1 or TRBD2 (8 bases each). CDR3 length equals 16 residues. Trimming took off 5 bases at V and 6 bases at J, with 20 bases between the two ends. The germline gives CDR1 SGHVS, CDR2 FNYEAQ. CDR3 amino acids: CASSTGGREVINEQFF. The CDR3 region has the DNA TGTGCCAGCAGCACAGGGGGGCGGGAGGTTATCAATGAGCAGTTCTTC.

The J gene is TRBJ1-5, the V gene TRBV5-6; D remains ambiguous. Germline CDR1 SGHDT, CDR2 YYEEEE. V was shortened by 1 base and J by 0 bases, with 5 bases between the two germline ends. The CDR3 sequence is 14 residues long. The CDR3 loop reads CASSLQHSNQPQHF. In nucleotides, the CDR3 is TGTGCCAGCAGCTTGCAACATAGCAATCAGCCCCAGCATTTT.

The chain is built from TRBV7-9 and TRBJ2-5; 12 bases agree with TRBD2. CDR3 length: 15 residues. Germline values: CDR1 SEHNR, CDR2 FQNEAQ (reference sequence). With V trimmed by 5 bases and J by 4 bases, 5 bases remained unmatched. The CDR3 spells CASSGLAGSVETQYF. The DNA of the CDR3 is TGTGCCAGCAGCGGACTAGCGGGAAGCGTAGAGACCCAGTACTTC.

The V and J genes are TRBV5-6 and TRBJ2-3; D could derive from TRBD1 or TRBD2 (5 bases each). The CDR3 has 16 residues. Germline V gives CDR1 SGHDT, CDR2 YYEEEE. The V end was cut by 1 base, the J end by 0 bases, with 12 bases between. CDR3 residues: CASSLKLGPSTDTQYF. Written as DNA, the CDR3 is TGTGCCAGCAGCTTGAAACTGGGACCCAGCACAGATACGCAGTATTTT. Drawing the rest from reference TRBV5-6 and TRBJ2-3, the complete variable domain is DAGVTQSPTHLIKTRGQQVTLRCSPKSGHDTVSWYQQALGQGPQFIFQYYEEEERQRGNFPDRFSGHQFPNYSSELNVNALLLGDSALYLCASSLKLGPSTDTQYFGPGTRLTVL.

This clone was picked up one time. CDR3 DNA: TGCGCCAGCAGCCAAGGCGAGACGGAAGGGGGGGAGCTGTTTTTT. Translated, it gives CASSQGETEGGELFF. The J gene is TRBJ2-2, the V gene TRBV4-1; no definite D call. V was clipped by 1 base and J by 8 bases, with 14 bases between them. From germline, CDR1 is MGHRA and CDR2 YSYEKL. This CDR3 contains 15 residues.

The chain is built from TRBV6-1 and TRBJ1-2; D not certain. Looked up from germline, CDR1 is MNHNS and CDR2 is SASEGT. The V and J ends lost 2 bases and 0 bases respectively, with 7 bases between them. This CDR3 contains 14 residues. The CDR3 region is CASSERAANYGYTF. Here the CDR3 DNA reads TGTGCCAGCAGTGAAAGAGCAGCTAACTATGGCTACACCTTC.

The chain combines TRBV27 with TRBJ1-2; weak D call: TRBD1 (6 bases). The V end lost 2 bases, the J end lost 8 bases, and 18 bases lay between the germline ends. The CDR3 loop spans 15 amino acids. The germline V gene encodes CDR1 MNHEY and CDR2 SMNVEV (reference sequence). The CDR3 coding sequence is TGTGCCAGCAGTTTAACGGACAGTGGGAACGCGGGCTACACCTTC. Amino acids: CASSLTDSGNAGYTF.

This chain uses TRBV27 with TRBJ2-2; TRBD2 is a possible D gene (5 bases). CDR1 is MNHEY and CDR2 is SMNVEV in the germline V gene (reference sequence). Deletions cut 5 bases from V and 8 bases from J, with 12 bases between. The CDR3 totals 13 residues. In nucleotides, the CDR3 is TGTGCCAGCAGTCCAGGACTCAAAGGGGAGCTGTTTTTT. Amino acid sequence: CASSPGLKGELFF.

The chain uses TRBV2 and TRBJ1-3, with 9 bases that match TRBD1. CDR3 length: 15 residues. Germline CDR1 and CDR2: SNHLY and FYNNEI. J lost 2 bases, V lost 7 bases, and 6 bases had no gene match. CDR3 nucleotides: TGTGCCAGCACAGGGACAGGGTTGGCTGGAAACACCATATATTTT. This sequence encodes CASTGTGLAGNTIYF.

The V and J genes are TRBV21-1 and TRBJ1-1. TRBV21-1 is recorded as a pseudogene. This CDR3 is 13 amino acids long. Here the CDR3 reads CASSKFSSTEAFF. The CDR3 region has the DNA TGTGCCAGCAGCAAATTTTCGAGCACTGAAGCTTTCTTT.

This clone was seen just once. The V gene is TRBV6-1, the J gene TRBJ1-2; TRBD1 might be the D (6 bases). Germline V gives CDR1 MNHNS, CDR2 SASEGT. Trimming cost V 1 base and J 4 bases, with 13 bases left between them. There are 15 residues in the CDR3. The CDR3 loop reads CASSEELTGIYGYTF. Written as DNA, the CDR3 is TGTGCCAGCAGTGAAGAACTAACAGGGATCTATGGCTACACCTTC.

This chain links TRBV6-1 with TRBJ1-2; the D gene is possibly TRBD1 (6 bases). V was clipped by 3 bases and J by 4 bases, with 27 bases between them. This CDR3 is built from 19 residues. The germline CDR1 and CDR2 sequences are MNHNS and SASEGT. CDR3 sequence (DNA): TGTGCCAGCAGTGATGTGGTGGCAGGGGAATCCCTACTACTCTATGGCTACACCTTC. It encodes CASSDVVAGESLLLYGYTF.

This clone was observed a handful of times. The V gene is TRBV11-2, the J gene TRBJ1-1, with D hard to call. CDR3 length: 13 residues. Germline V gene sequence: CDR1 SGHAT, CDR2 FQNNGV. Trimming stripped 1 base from V and 3 bases from J, with 6 bases between. CDR3 sequence: CASSLGFDTEAFF. The CDR3 region has the DNA TGTGCCAGCAGCTTAGGTTTTGACACTGAAGCTTTCTTT.

This clone was seen only a few times. This chain links TRBV20-1 with TRBJ1-5; D gene unclear. The V end was cut by 1 base, the J end by 7 bases, with 5 bases between. The CDR3 contains 11 residues. The germline gives CDR1 DFQATT, CDR2 SNEGSKA (reference sequence). In DNA, the CDR3 is TGCAGTGCTAGAGGTTTGCAGCCCCAGCATTTT. Encoded protein: CSARGLQPQHF.

This clone appeared a few times. The rearrangement joins TRBV27 to TRBJ1-1; D is undetermined. The germline V gene has CDR1 MNHEY and CDR2 SMNVEV (reference sequence). The V gene lost 6 bases and the J gene lost 4 bases, with 12 bases spanning the gap. The CDR3 is 13 residues long. The CDR3 reads CASRLVLGTEAFF. Here the CDR3 DNA reads TGTGCCAGCAGGTTAGTGTTAGGCACTGAAGCTTTCTTT.

The rearrangement joins TRBV6-5 to TRBJ2-1, with no clear D. V lost 6 bases to trimming and J lost 1 base, with 10 bases between them. This CDR3 has 14 residues. Per the germline V gene, CDR1 is MNHEY and CDR2 is SVGAGI. CDR3 sequence: CASRQIGSYNEQFF. CDR3 nucleotide sequence: TGTGCCAGCAGACAGATTGGGTCCTACAATGAGCAGTTCTTC.

The chain uses TRBV11-1 and TRBJ1-1; D is ambiguous. The length of the CDR3 is 12 residues. V was cut by 4 bases and J by 5 bases, with 8 bases left in between. Germline V gene data show CDR1 as SGHAT and CDR2 as FQDESV (reference sequence). CDR3 nucleotides: TGTGCCAGCAGCTCCCTCTCGACTGAAGCTTTCTTT. Translation gives CASSSLSTEAFF.

The CDR3 reads CASSWGLYEQYF. CDR3 nucleotide sequence: TGTGCCAGCAGCTGGGGCCTCTACGAGCAGTACTTC. This chain uses TRBV5-6 with TRBJ2-7, with D perhaps matching TRBD1 (5 bases). The CDR3 covers 12 residues. Deletions cut 3 bases from V and 3 bases from J, with 7 bases between. Per the germline V gene, CDR1 is SGHDT and CDR2 is YYEEEE.

The CDR3 spells CASSQPGQGTSGANVLTF. CDR3 nucleotide sequence: TGCGCCAGCAGTCAGCCGGGACAGGGAACCTCTGGGGCCAACGTCCTGACTTTC. The chain combines TRBV23-1 with TRBJ2-6; the match to TRBD1 covers 9 bases. TRBV23-1 qualifies as an ORF whose function is uncertain. V shed 3 bases, J shed 0 bases, and the junction held 6 bases outside the gene matches. The CDR3 length is 18 residues.